Listed below are T cell receptor beta chains from one sample, sequenced in a study of OX40 agonist ivuxolimab in advanced cancers. The data were produced by immunoSEQ multiplex PCR, yet TCRdb's version contains in-frame clones alone and is incomplete. Among about 70,000 clones, 80% to 90% were seen once, and the ten largest hold under 1.2%. Sequenced material: CD4+ or CD8+ T cells sorted from blood, taken in a trial of the OX40 agonist ivuxolimab. The receptors come from an adult with an advanced solid tumor such as melanoma, head and neck, liver or kidney cancer. Each CDR3 is given with its conserved first and last residue. A D gene is named only where the DNA matches it firmly. Part of the rows lack a size; the others show once, few, many or a class for expanded clones.

CDR3	DNA	J	V	size	D
CASSPRSGSLGKNIQYF	TGTGCCAGCTCACCGAGGAGCGGCAGTTTAGGCAAAAACATTCAGTACTTC	TRBJ2-4	TRBV18	-	-
CASSLSRRGIAGANVLTF	TGTGCCAGCAGTTTATCCCGCAGGGGAATCGCCGGGGCCAACGTCCTGACTTTC	TRBJ2-6	TRBV27	-	-
CASSIETRQETQYF	TGTGCCAGTAGTATAGAGACGAGACAAGAGACCCAGTACTTC	TRBJ2-5	TRBV19	-	-
CASSITGAEEKLFF	TGTGCCAGTAGTATTACAGGGGCGGAGGAAAAACTGTTTTTT	TRBJ1-4	TRBV19	-	TRBD1
CASSLAGRGETQYF	TGTGCCAGCAGCTTAGCGGGAAGGGGGGAGACCCAGTACTTC	TRBJ2-5	TRBV7-2	-	-
CASSSNTEAFF	TGTGCCAGCAGTTCGAACACTGAAGCTTTCTTT	TRBJ1-1	TRBV6-1	-	-
CASSELGQGAKGYTF	TGTGCCAGCAGTGAGCTCGGACAGGGGGCGAAAGGCTACACCTTC	TRBJ1-2	TRBV27	-	TRBD1
CASSIPQGNSPLHF	TGTGCCAGTAGTATACCGCAGGGTAATTCACCCCTCCACTTT	TRBJ1-6	TRBV19	few	-
CASSKNTGELFF	TGTGCCAGTAGTAAGAACACCGGGGAGCTGTTTTTT	TRBJ2-2	TRBV19	-	-
CASSDPGSEQFF	TGTGCCAGCAGTGATCCGGGGAGTGAGCAGTTCTTC	TRBJ2-1	TRBV6-1	few	-
CASSPPGNQETQYF	TGTGCCAGCAGTCCCCCCGGGAACCAAGAGACCCAGTACTTC	TRBJ2-5	TRBV6-6	-	-
CASRWGGTNEKLFF	TGTGCCAGCCGTTGGGGGGGCACTAATGAAAAACTGTTTTTT	TRBJ1-4	TRBV27	-	-
CASSRWTGSTDTQYF	TGTGCCAGCAGCCGGTGGACAGGGAGCACAGATACGCAGTATTTT	TRBJ2-3	TRBV11-3	-	TRBD1
CASSSSGQGKETQYF	TGTGCCAGCAGTTCCTCGGGACAGGGAAAAGAGACCCAGTACTTC	TRBJ2-5	TRBV28	-	TRBD1
CASSNGRTAIQETQYF	TGTGCCAGCAGTAACGGGAGGACAGCGATTCAAGAGACCCAGTACTTC	TRBJ2-5	TRBV5-5	-	-
CASSMDREQYF	TGTGCCAGTAGTATGGACCGGGAGCAGTACTTC	TRBJ2-7	TRBV19	-	-
CASMVQGRRNEQFF	TGTGCCAGCATGGTACAGGGGCGACGCAATGAGCAGTTCTTC	TRBJ2-1	TRBV7-9	-	TRBD1
CASSSRGGEQFF	TGTGCCAGCAGCTCCAGGGGCGGGGAGCAGTTCTTC	TRBJ2-1	TRBV6-6	-	-
CASSPQGPQETQYF	TGTGCCAGCAGTCCACAGGGACCCCAAGAGACCCAGTACTTC	TRBJ2-5	TRBV5-4	-	-
CSVGNYPSNTGELFF	TGCAGCGTTGGGAACTATCCCTCGAACACCGGGGAGCTGTTTTTT	TRBJ2-2	TRBV29-1	-	-
CASSQQGEPNQPQHF	TGTGCCAGCTCACAGCAGGGCGAGCCCAATCAGCCCCAGCATTTT	TRBJ1-5	TRBV18	-	-
CASSLYAGAAYNEQFF	TGCGCCAGCAGCTTGTATGCGGGGGCGGCCTACAATGAGCAGTTCTTC	TRBJ2-1	TRBV5-1	-	-
CASSRGQRNTGELFF	TGTGCCAGCTCCCGGGGGCAGCGGAACACCGGGGAGCTGTTTTTT	TRBJ2-2	TRBV11-2	-	-
CASSLPRTANTDTQYF	TGCGCCAGCAGCTTGCCTAGGACAGCGAACACAGATACGCAGTATTTT	TRBJ2-3	TRBV5-1	-	-
CASSWTRLYEQYF	TGTGCCAGCAGTTGGACGCGGCTTTACGAGCAGTACTTC	TRBJ2-7	TRBV2	-	-
CASSIRGLGDEQYF	TGTGCCAGCAGTATTAGGGGGCTTGGAGACGAGCAGTACTTC	TRBJ2-7	TRBV27	-	TRBD1
CASSSVGTGIAKNIQYF	TGTGCCAGCAGCTCCGTCGGGACAGGGATAGCCAAAAACATTCAGTACTTC	TRBJ2-4	TRBV11-2	-	TRBD1
CASSRDRVNQPQHF	TGTGCCAGCAGCCGGGACAGGGTCAATCAGCCCCAGCATTTT	TRBJ1-5	TRBV2	-	TRBD1
CASSLTGFHEQYF	TGCGCCAGCAGCTTGACAGGGTTCCACGAGCAGTACTTC	TRBJ2-7	TRBV5-1	once	-
CASNWGPSNTEAFF	TGTGCCAGCAATTGGGGTCCTAGCAACACTGAAGCTTTCTTT	TRBJ1-1	TRBV6-5	few	-
CASSTQSGAGNTIYF	TGTGCCAGTAGCACTCAGTCGGGGGCTGGAAACACCATATATTTT	TRBJ1-3	TRBV19	-	-
CASKYSYRDNSPLHF	TGTGCCAGCAAATATTCCTACAGGGATAATTCACCCCTCCACTTT	TRBJ1-6	TRBV18	few	-
CATSRDMAADSLYGYTF	TGTGCCACCAGCAGAGATATGGCAGCCGATTCCCTCTATGGCTACACCTTC	TRBJ1-2	TRBV15	once	-